This TCR beta chain appears in the sequencing data of a study of blood T cell repertoires in COVID-19. Turning to the study itself: Recovered Cohort 3 donors showed two negative PCRs, clearance, or symptom resolution. T cells, B-cell-depleted T cells, or PBMCs supplied cDNA or gDNA.

The germline CDR1 and CDR2 sequences are ENHRY and SYGVKD. V was shortened by 3 bases and J by 0 bases, with 3 bases between the two germline ends. The CDR3 is 12 amino acids. On this clone itself: Other nucleotide sequences from this sample produce the same CDR3.

The study recruited people aged 18 to 89 years across approximately 25 US areas. Which cohort a participant joined came from the clinical history participants gave. Clones were read by immunoSEQ multiplex PCR, and TCRdb kept only the in-frame ones, dropping some. The sample yields about 400,000 clones, about 87% seen once. Sequencing was performed on PBMCs or T cells enriched from blood (not recorded which). This TCR was recovered from a man aged 35 to 55 in a cohort exposed to, infected with or recovered from COVID-19 (not recorded which). V and J are TRBV10-3 and TRBJ2-7; D is unclear. The CDR3 nucleotides read TGTGCCATCAGTGACAACTCCTACGAGCAGTACTTC. Translated, it gives CAISDNSYEQYF.